One sample yielded the 23 T cell receptor beta chains listed below, sequenced in a study of T cell responses to AZD1222 COVID-19 vaccine. The table came from immunoSEQ multiplex PCR; TCRdb's copy has only in-frame clones and leaves some out. The top ten clones hold around 2.4% of a sample with under 150,000 clones, 70% to 90% of them seen once. The sequenced sample was peripheral blood, obtained on day 0 of AZD1222 vaccination. The receptors shown here come from an adult in good health.

V gene TRBV10-2 combines with J gene TRBJ2-3, with TRBD2 matching 7 bases. The ends lost 2 bases at V and 1 base at J; junction bases unmatched: 6. The CDR3 loop spans 16 amino acids. CDR1 is WSHSY, CDR2 SAAADI, per germline. CDR3 residues: CASSEPRTSGTDTQYF. The CDR3 coding sequence is TGCGCCAGCAGTGAGCCAAGGACTAGTGGCACAGATACGCAGTATTTT.

The chain is built from TRBV5-1 and TRBJ2-3; a possible D gene is TRBD2 (5 bases). CDR1 and CDR2 from the germline V gene are SGHRS and YFSETQ. This CDR3 is 15 amino acids long. V lost 0 bases and J lost 2, with 10 bases in between. The CDR3 loop is CASSLDGSDTDTQYF. The CDR3 DNA follows: TGCGCCAGCAGCTTGGATGGTAGCGACACAGATACGCAGTATTTT. Together with reference TRBV5-1 and TRBJ2-3, the CDR3 gives the full variable domain: KAGVTQTPRYLIKTRGQQVTLSCSPISGHRSVSWYQQTPGQGLQFLFEYFSETQRNKGNFPGRFSGRQFSNSRSEMNVSTLELGDSALYLCASSLDGSDTDTQYFGPGTRLTVL.

This rearrangement joins TRBV14 to TRBJ2-5, with D possibly TRBD1 on 6 matching bases. This CDR3 is built from 16 residues. Germline V CDR1 and CDR2: SGHDN, FVKESK. V gave up 0 bases and J gave up 5 bases, with 16 bases separating them. CDR3 DNA sequence: TGTGCCAGCAGCCAAGAACAGGGAAGGTTGTGGGAGACCCAGTACTTC. As protein: CASSQEQGRLWETQYF.

CDR3 protein: CATSRDPSGRGNEQFF. The CDR3 DNA sequence: TGTGCCACCAGCAGAGACCCTTCCGGGAGGGGGAATGAGCAGTTCTTC. The rearrangement joins TRBV15 to TRBJ2-1, with TRBD2 matching 8 bases. Germline trimming cut 0 bases from V and 7 bases from J; bases unmatched to any gene: 8. The germline V gene has CDR1 LNHNV and CDR2 YYDKDF (reference sequence). This CDR3 is built from 16 residues.

In its sample, this clone was seen a few times. J is TRBJ2-7 and V is TRBV19, with unresolved D. Deletions cut 3 bases from V and 6 bases from J, with 12 bases between. CDR1 is LNHDA, CDR2 SQIVND, per germline (reference sequence). The CDR3 is made up of 13 amino acids. Here the CDR3 reads CASSMAWAREQYF. Written as DNA, the CDR3 is TGTGCCAGTAGTATGGCATGGGCGCGCGAGCAGTACTTC.

The chain combines TRBV6-5 with TRBJ1-5; TRBD1 might be the D (5 bases). The length of the CDR3 is 14 residues. Germline V lookup: CDR1 MNHEY, CDR2 SVGAGI. Trimming removed 6 bases from V and 4 bases from J, with 13 bases in between. The CDR3 DNA follows: TGTGCCAGCAGCCGGGGGGGAGGGAATCAGCCCCAGCATTTT. This sequence encodes CASSRGGGNQPQHF.

The chain employs TRBV19 and TRBJ1-2, with TRBD1 identical over 7 bases. After removal of 6 bases from V and 4 bases from J, the junction contained 5 bases not matched to a gene. The CDR3 runs 13 residues. Germline V gene lookup returns CDR1 LNHDA and CDR2 SQIVND (reference sequence). The CDR3, as DNA: TGTGCCAGTAGCGCTGACAGGGTCTATGGCTACACCTTC. It translates to CASSADRVYGYTF.

V is TRBV6-5 and J is TRBJ1-1; tentatively, D is TRBD1 (5 bases). The CDR3 is 15 residues long. Germline V gene lookup returns CDR1 MNHEY and CDR2 SVGAGI. V lost 0 bases, J lost 5 bases, and 13 bases lay in between. CDR3 DNA: TGTGCCAGCAGTTACTCGGGGGGGACCGGGACTGAAGCTTTCTTT. It codes for CASSYSGGTGTEAFF.

The chain carries TRBV5-4 and TRBJ1-4, with 7 bases matching TRBD1. Germline trimming cut 4 bases from V and 7 bases from J; bases unmatched to any gene: 10. Germline V gives CDR1 SGHNT, CDR2 YYREEE (reference sequence). The CDR3 consists of 15 residues. The CDR3 loop is CASSTGTALGEKLFF. The CDR3 nucleotides are TGTGCCAGCAGCACTGGGACAGCCTTGGGTGAAAAACTGTTTTTT. Full variable domain (rest looked up from reference TRBV5-4 and TRBJ1-4): ETGVTQSPTHLIKTRGQQVTLRCSSQSGHNTVSWYQQALGQGPQFIFQYYREEENGRGNFPPRFSGLQFPNYSSELNVNALELDDSALYLCASSTGTALGEKLFFGSGTQLSVL.

This clone was found once. V gene TRBV5-1 combines with J gene TRBJ1-2; D is uncertain. The CDR3 sequence is 13 residues long. V shed 4 bases and J shed 4 bases, with 11 bases lying between them. The V gene's germline CDR1 is SGHRS and CDR2 YFSETQ. The CDR3 DNA follows: TGCGCCAGCAGCCCGGAAGGTAGCTATGGCTACACCTTC. Its translation is CASSPEGSYGYTF.

The chain is built from TRBV28 and TRBJ2-7, with D possibly called TRBD1 or TRBD2 (5 bases each). Trimming left V 8 bases short and J 0 bases short, with 14 bases between. CDR3 length equals 14 residues. Germline V lookup: CDR1 MDHEN, CDR2 SYDVKM. The CDR3 coding sequence is TGTGCCAGCGGGCGACGGGGCCCCTCCTACGAGCAGTACTTC. Translating gives CASGRRGPSYEQYF. Together with reference TRBV28 and TRBJ2-7, the CDR3 gives the full variable domain: DVKVTQSSRYLVKRTGEKVFLECVQDMDHENMFWYRQDPGLGLRLIYFSYDVKMKEKGDIPEGYSVSREKKERFSLILESASTNQTSMYLCASGRRGPSYEQYFGPGTRLTVT.

The V and J genes are TRBV2 and TRBJ2-1, with 9 bases matching TRBD2. The trim removed 1 base at V and 4 bases at J, leaving 20 bases unmatched. CDR3 length: 21 amino acids. Germline assignment: CDR1 SNHLY and CDR2 FYNNEI. CDR3 coding DNA: TGTGCCAGCAGTGAAGGACCGGCCGGGACTAGCCAAGTTCCAGATTACAATGAGCAGTTCTTC. This translates into CASSEGPAGTSQVPDYNEQFF.

The sample holds one count of this clone. The chain is built from TRBV30 and TRBJ1-3, with D possibly TRBD1 on 6 matching bases. Germline lookup yields CDR1 GTSNPN and CDR2 SVGIG (reference sequence). The CDR3 contains 12 residues. Trimming removed 5 bases at V and 4 bases at J, with 9 bases between. CDR3 nucleotide sequence: TGTGCCTGGGTCGGGACAGGAAACACCATATATTTT. It is translated as CAWVGTGNTIYF.

The V and J genes are TRBV7-2 and TRBJ1-2; TRBD1 matches 7 bases. Germline lookup yields CDR1 SGHTA and CDR2 FQGNSA. The CDR3 sequence is 14 residues long. J was trimmed by 2 bases and V by 5 bases; bases with no gene match: 5. CDR3 sequence: CASSADRENYGYTF. The CDR3 DNA reads as TGTGCCAGCAGCGCAGACAGGGAAAACTATGGCTACACCTTC.

The gene calls are TRBV4-1 and TRBJ2-7, with 7 bases lining up with TRBD1. Germline lookup yields CDR1 MGHRA and CDR2 YSYEKL. V was pared by 0 bases and J by 4 bases, with 12 bases of the junction left unmatched. The CDR3 spans 17 residues. The DNA for the CDR3 is TGCGCCAGCAGCCAAGATCGGTCGGGGACAGAGGGGTACGAGCAGTACTTC. It codes for CASSQDRSGTEGYEQYF.

This rearrangement joins TRBV5-8 to TRBJ1-6; the D is unclear. CDR1 and CDR2 from the germline V gene are SGHTS and YDEGEE. This CDR3 comprises 15 residues. The germline V and J ends were trimmed by 4 bases and 10 bases, with 18 bases remaining between them. Here the CDR3 reads CASSPYGPVGSPLHF. DNA for the CDR3: TGTGCCAGCAGCCCGTACGGGCCCGTGGGGTCACCCCTCCACTTT.

The chain couples TRBV29-1 to TRBJ1-1; perhaps TRBD1 as D (5 bases). Germline values: CDR1 SQVTM, CDR2 ANQGSEA. The CDR3 contains 13 residues. Between the trimmed V and J ends, which lost 6 bases and 2 bases, there was a span of 13 bases. The CDR3, as DNA: TGCAGCGTACAGACAGCTTTCAACACTGAAGCTTTCTTT. Protein sequence: CSVQTAFNTEAFF.

V and J are TRBV6-5 and TRBJ1-3, with D uncertain. Germline V CDR1 and CDR2: MNHEY, SVGAGI. This CDR3 spans 15 amino acids. V was clipped by 7 bases and J by 0 bases, with 13 bases between them. The CDR3 sequence: CASTLGGFSGNTIYF. Here the CDR3 DNA reads TGTGCCAGCACCTTGGGCGGCTTCTCTGGAAACACCATATATTTT.

This chain joins TRBV11-2 and TRBJ1-4; D call uncertain. CDR3 length equals 12 residues. Per the germline V gene, CDR1 is SGHAT and CDR2 is FQNNGV. V lost 3 bases and J lost 10, with 9 bases in between. CDR3 DNA sequence: TGTGCCAGCAGCTTGGCGACGGGAAAACTGTTTTTT. This translates into CASSLATGKLFF.

The chain couples TRBV15 to TRBJ1-4, with 9 bases lining up with TRBD1. Germline trimming cut 0 bases from V and 14 bases from J; bases unmatched to any gene: 10. CDR1 LNHNV and CDR2 YYDKDF come from the germline V gene (reference sequence). CDR3 size: 15 residues. The CDR3 region has the DNA TGTGCCACCAGCAGAGATGGGACAGGGCTCCAGAGGCTGTTTTTT. It encodes CATSRDGTGLQRLFF. Full variable domain (remainder filled in from reference TRBV15 and TRBJ1-4): DAMVIQNPRYQVTQFGKPVTLSCSQTLNHNVMYWYQQKSSQAPKLLFHYYDKDFNNEADTPDNFQSRRPNTSFCFLDIRSPGLGDTAMYLCATSRDGTGLQRLFFGSGTQLSVL.

Only one count was recorded for this clone. The V call is TRBV7-4, the J call TRBJ2-5, with D possibly TRBD2 on 6 matching bases. Germline V CDR1 and CDR2: SGHVT, SQSDAQ. V was trimmed by 2 bases and J by 7 bases, leaving 17 bases between them. The CDR3 covers 15 residues. Written as DNA, the CDR3 is TGTGCCAGCAGCTTATGGCGCGGGATTAACGGGACCCAGTACTTC. Its translation is CASSLWRGINGTQYF.

This rearrangement joins TRBV19 to TRBJ2-6, with D possibly TRBD1 on 6 matching bases. V lost 6 bases to trimming and J lost 0 bases, with 15 bases between them. The CDR3 extends over 17 amino acids. Germline V gives CDR1 LNHDA, CDR2 SQIVND (reference sequence). This CDR3 is CASSLMAGASGANVLTF. CDR3 DNA: TGTGCCAGTAGCCTGATGGCAGGGGCCTCTGGGGCCAACGTCCTGACTTTC.

The chain combines TRBV24-1 with TRBJ2-7; TRBD1 is a possible D gene (6 bases). CDR1 and CDR2 from the germline V gene are KGHDR and SFDVKD. CDR3 length: 13 amino acids. Trimming took off 9 bases at V and 4 bases at J, with 15 bases between the two ends. The CDR3 here is CATEGPDRYEQYF. The CDR3 DNA reads TGTGCCACCGAAGGCCCGGACAGATACGAGCAGTACTTC.